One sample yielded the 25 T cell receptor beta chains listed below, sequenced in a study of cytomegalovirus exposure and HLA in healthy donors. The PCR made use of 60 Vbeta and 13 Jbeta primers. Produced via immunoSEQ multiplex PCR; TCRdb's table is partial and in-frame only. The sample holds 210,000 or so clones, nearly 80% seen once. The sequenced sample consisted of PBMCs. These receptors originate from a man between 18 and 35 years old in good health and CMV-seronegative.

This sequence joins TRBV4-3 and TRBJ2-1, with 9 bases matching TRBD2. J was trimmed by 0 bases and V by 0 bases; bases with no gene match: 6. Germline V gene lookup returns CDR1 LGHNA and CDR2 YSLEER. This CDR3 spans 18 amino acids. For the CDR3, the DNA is TGCGCCAGCAGCCAAGATCCTAGCGGGACCACCTCCTACAATGAGCAGTTCTTC. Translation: CASSQDPSGTTSYNEQFF.

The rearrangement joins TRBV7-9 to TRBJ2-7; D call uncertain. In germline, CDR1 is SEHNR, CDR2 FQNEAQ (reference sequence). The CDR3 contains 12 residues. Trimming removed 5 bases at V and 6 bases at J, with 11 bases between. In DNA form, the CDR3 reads TGTGCCAGCAGCCCAGGTTCTCGCGAGCAGTACTTC. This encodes CASSPGSREQYF.

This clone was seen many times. In DNA, the CDR3 is TGTGCCAGCAGTGTGGACAGGGGCACTGAAGCTTTCTTT. Its translation is CASSVDRGTEAFF. The J gene is TRBJ1-1, the V gene TRBV25-1; 9 positions agree with TRBD1. The J segment lost 4 bases and the V segment lost 4 bases, leaving 1 base of the junction unmatched. The CDR3 length is 13 residues. CDR1 MGHDK and CDR2 SYGVNS come from the germline V gene.

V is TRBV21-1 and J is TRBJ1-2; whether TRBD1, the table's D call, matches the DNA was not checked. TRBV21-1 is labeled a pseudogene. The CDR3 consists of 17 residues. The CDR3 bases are TGTGCCAGCAGCAAGGAGTCAGGGGAAAGAGAAAACTATGGCTACACCTTC. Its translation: CASSKESGERENYGYTF.

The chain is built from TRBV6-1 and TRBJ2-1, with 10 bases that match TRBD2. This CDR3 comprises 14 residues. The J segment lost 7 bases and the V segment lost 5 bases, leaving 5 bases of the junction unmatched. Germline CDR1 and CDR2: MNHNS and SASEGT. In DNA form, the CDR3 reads TGTGCCAGCAGTCTAGCGGGAGTGGGGAATGAGCAGTTCTTC. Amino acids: CASSLAGVGNEQFF.

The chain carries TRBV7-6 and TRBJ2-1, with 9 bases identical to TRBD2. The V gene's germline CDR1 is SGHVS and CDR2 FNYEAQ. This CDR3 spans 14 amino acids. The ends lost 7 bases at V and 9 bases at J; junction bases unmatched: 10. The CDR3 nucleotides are TGTGCCAGCACTAGGGCGGGAGGGCACGTTGAGCAGTTCTTC. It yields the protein CASTRAGGHVEQFF.

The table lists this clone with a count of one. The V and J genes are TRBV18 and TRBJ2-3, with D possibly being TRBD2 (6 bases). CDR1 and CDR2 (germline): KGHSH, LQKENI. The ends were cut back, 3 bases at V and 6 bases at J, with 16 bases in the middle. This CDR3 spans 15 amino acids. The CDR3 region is CASSPPGGAGDTQYF. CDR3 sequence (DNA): TGTGCCAGCTCACCGCCCGGAGGGGCAGGGGATACGCAGTATTTT.

This CDR3 is CALGASGSYEQYF. The CDR3 region has the DNA TGTGCCCTAGGGGCTAGCGGGAGCTACGAGCAGTACTTC. J is TRBJ2-7 and V is TRBV30, with 10 bases aligning to TRBD2. The germline V gene encodes CDR1 GTSNPN and CDR2 SVGIG (reference sequence). J lost 3 bases, V lost 8 bases, and 7 bases had no gene match. The CDR3 covers 13 residues.

This CDR3 is CASSSSGRSYEQYF. The CDR3, as DNA: TGTGCCAGCAGTAGTAGCGGGAGATCCTACGAGCAGTACTTC. This sequence joins TRBV28 and TRBJ2-7; 9 nucleotides agree with TRBD2. This CDR3 is 14 amino acids long. Germline-derived CDR1 and CDR2 are MDHEN and SYDVKM. Trimming removed 5 bases from V and 1 base from J; junction bases left unmatched: 3.

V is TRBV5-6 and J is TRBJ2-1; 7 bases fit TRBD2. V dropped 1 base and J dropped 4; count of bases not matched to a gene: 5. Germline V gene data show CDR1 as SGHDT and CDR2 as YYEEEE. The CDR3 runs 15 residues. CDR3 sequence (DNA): TGTGCCAGCAGCTTGTTGGGTAGCGGGTACAATGAGCAGTTCTTC. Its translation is CASSLLGSGYNEQFF.

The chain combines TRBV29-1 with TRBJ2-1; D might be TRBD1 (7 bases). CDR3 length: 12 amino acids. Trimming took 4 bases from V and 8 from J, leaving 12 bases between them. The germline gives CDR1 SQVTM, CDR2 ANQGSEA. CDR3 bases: TGCAGCGTTGGACAGGGAGGCGATGAGCAGTTCTTC. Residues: CSVGQGGDEQFF.

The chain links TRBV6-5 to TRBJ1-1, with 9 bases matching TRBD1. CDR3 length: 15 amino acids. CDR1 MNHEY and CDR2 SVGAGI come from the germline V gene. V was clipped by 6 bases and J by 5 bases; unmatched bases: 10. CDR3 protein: CASSHEQGAGTEAFF. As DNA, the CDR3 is TGTGCCAGCAGCCACGAACAGGGGGCAGGGACTGAAGCTTTCTTT.

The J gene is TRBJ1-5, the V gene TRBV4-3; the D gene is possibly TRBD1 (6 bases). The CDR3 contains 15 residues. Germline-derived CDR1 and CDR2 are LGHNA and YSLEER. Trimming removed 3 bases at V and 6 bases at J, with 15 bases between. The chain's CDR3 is CASSHVQGEGQPQHF. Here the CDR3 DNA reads TGCGCCAGCAGCCACGTACAGGGTGAGGGTCAGCCCCAGCATTTT.

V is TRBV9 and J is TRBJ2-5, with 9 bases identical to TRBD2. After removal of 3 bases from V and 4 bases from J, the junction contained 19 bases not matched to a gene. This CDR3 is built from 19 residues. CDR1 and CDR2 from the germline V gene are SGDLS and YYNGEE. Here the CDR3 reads CASSAPRLGGGAFRETQYF. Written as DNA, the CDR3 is TGTGCCAGCAGCGCCCCCCGGCTGGGCGGGGGGGCGTTTCGAGAGACCCAGTACTTC.

The CDR3 region has the DNA TGCGCCAGCAGCCAAGAAGGCCAGGGGAGCTATGGCTACACCTTC. The encoded protein is CASSQEGQGSYGYTF. The chain couples TRBV4-3 to TRBJ1-2; possible D gene TRBD1, 6 bases. Germline CDR1 reads LGHNA; CDR2 reads YSLEER. CDR3 size: 15 residues. Between the trimmed V and J ends, which lost 0 bases and 4 bases, there was a span of 12 bases.

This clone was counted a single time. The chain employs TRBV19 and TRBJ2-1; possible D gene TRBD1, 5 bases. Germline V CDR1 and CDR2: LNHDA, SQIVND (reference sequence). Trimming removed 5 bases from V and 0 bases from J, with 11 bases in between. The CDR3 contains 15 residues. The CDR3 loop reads CASSLTGSSYNEQFF. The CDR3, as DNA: TGTGCCAGTAGTCTAACAGGTAGCTCCTACAATGAGCAGTTCTTC.

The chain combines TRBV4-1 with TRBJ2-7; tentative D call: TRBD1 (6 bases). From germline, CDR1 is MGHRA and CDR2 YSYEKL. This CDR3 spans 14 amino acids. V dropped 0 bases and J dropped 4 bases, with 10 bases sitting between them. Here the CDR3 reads CASSQDLGAYEQYF. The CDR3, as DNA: TGCGCCAGCAGCCAAGATTTGGGGGCGTACGAGCAGTACTTC.

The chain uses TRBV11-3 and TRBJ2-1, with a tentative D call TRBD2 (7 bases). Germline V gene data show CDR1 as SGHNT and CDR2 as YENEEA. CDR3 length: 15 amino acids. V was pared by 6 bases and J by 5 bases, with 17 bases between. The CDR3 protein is CASRPGASGNNEQFF. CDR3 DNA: TGTGCCAGCAGGCCGGGGGCTAGCGGAAACAATGAGCAGTTCTTC.

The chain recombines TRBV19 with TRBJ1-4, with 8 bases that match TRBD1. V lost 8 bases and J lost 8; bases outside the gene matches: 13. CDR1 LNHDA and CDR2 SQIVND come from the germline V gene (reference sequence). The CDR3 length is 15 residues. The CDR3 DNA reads TGTGCCAGTTCTGACAGGGGAAGTTGGTGGGAAAAACTGTTTTTT. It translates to CASSDRGSWWEKLFF.

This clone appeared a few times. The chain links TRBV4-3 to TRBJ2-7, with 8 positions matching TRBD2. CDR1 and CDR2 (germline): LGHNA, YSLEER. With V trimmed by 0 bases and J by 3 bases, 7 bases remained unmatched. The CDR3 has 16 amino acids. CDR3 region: CASSQDLAGGFYEQYF. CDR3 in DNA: TGCGCCAGCAGCCAAGATCTGGCGGGGGGCTTCTACGAGCAGTACTTC.

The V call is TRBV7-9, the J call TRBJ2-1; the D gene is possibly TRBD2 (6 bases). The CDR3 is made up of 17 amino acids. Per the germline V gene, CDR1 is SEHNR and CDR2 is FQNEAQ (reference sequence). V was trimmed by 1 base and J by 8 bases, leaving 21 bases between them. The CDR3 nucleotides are TGTGCCAGCAGCTTAGGAGTAGGTGGGGTGGGGGGTGATGAGCAGTTCTTC. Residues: CASSLGVGGVGGDEQFF. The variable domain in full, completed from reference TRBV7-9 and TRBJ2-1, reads DTGVSQNPRHKITKRGQNVTFRCDPISEHNRLYWYRQTLGQGPEFLTYFQNEAQLEKSRLLSDRFSAERPKGSFSTLEIQRTEQGDSAMYLCASSLGVGGVGGDEQFFGPGTRLTVL.

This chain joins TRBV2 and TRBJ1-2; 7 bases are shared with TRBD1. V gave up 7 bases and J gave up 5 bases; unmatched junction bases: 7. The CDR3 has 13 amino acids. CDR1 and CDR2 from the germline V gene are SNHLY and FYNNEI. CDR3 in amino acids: CASTRDREYGYTF. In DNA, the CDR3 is TGTGCCAGCACCCGTGACAGGGAATATGGCTACACCTTC.

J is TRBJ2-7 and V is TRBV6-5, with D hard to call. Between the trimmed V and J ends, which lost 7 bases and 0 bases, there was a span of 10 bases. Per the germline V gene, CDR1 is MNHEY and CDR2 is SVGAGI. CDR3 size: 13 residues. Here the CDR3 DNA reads TGTGCCAGCATACAGCCCGTCTCCTACGAGCAGTACTTC. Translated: CASIQPVSYEQYF.

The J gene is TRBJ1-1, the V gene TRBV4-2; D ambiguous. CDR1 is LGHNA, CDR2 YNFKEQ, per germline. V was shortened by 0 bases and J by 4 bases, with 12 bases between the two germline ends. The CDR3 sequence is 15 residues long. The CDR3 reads CASSQDEYGGTEAFF. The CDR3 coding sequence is TGTGCCAGCAGCCAAGATGAGTATGGTGGCACTGAAGCTTTCTTT.

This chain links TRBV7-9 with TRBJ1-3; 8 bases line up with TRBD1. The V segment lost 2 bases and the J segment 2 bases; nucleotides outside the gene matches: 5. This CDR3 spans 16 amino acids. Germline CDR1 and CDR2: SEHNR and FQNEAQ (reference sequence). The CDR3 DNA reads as TGTGCCAGCAGCTTATCGGACAGGGACACTGGAAACACCATATATTTT. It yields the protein CASSLSDRDTGNTIYF.